This TCR beta chain was identified during a study of shared clonotypes between healthy human individuals. Overall study findings and caveats: Non-shared clonotypes were found to have lower generation probabilities than the clonotypes that were shared by all four of the sorted-subset donors. In general, naive subsets displayed greater estimated richness than memory subsets did.

All the donors were Caucasian adults who lived in Nashville, Tennessee. The assay was immunoSEQ multiplex PCR, and TCRdb's table has in-frame clones only and misses some. The table lists millions of clones, roughly 94% of them singletons. Regarding this clone: Its antigen is unknown.

Germline CDR1 and CDR2: SEHNR and FQNEAQ (reference sequence). This CDR3 has 12 amino acids. Trimming left V 3 bases short and J 10 bases short, with 7 bases between. The specimen sequenced was naive CD4+ T cells sorted from blood. Subset specified: CD45RA+ positively selected. The gene calls are TRBV7-9 and TRBJ1-6; D unclear. This clonotype was sampled from a man aged 18 to 29 in good health. The CDR3 DNA reads as TGTGCCAGCAGCTTGACATCATCACCCCTCCACTTT. It specifies CASSLTSSPLHF.